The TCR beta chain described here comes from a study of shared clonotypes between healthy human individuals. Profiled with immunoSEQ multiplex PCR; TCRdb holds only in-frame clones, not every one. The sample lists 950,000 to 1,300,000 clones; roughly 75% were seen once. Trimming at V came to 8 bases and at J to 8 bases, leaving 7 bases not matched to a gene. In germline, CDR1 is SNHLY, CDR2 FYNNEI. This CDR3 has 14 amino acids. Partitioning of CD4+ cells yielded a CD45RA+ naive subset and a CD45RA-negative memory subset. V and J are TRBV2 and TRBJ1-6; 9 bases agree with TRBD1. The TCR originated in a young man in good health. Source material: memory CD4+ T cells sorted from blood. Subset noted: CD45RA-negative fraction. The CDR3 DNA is TGTGCCAGCGGGGGACAGGGTAATTATTCACCCCTCCACTTT. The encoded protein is CASGGQGNYSPLHF.